This passage covers 14 T cell receptor beta chains from one sample sequenced in a study of human T cells and chemical hapten exposure. As for time point: pre-sensitization, week 0. The sample's treatment: therapeutic diphenylcyclopropenone sensitization with weekly scalp DPC. TCRdb redid the calling of the RACE reads with MiXCR, one entry per CDR3 protein. The sample records about 380,000 distinct CDR3 sequences, approximately 5.1% being singletons. The sample consisted of whole blood, taken in connection with sensitization to the hapten diphenylcyclopropenone (DPC). These receptors were taken from a woman aged 45-60 years with alopecia areata. Some clones in this sample may be carry-over from other donors' samples.

The chain couples TRBV29-1 to TRBJ2-1; 8 nucleotides align to TRBD2. The CDR3 loop spans 13 amino acids. The germline CDR1 and CDR2 sequences are SQVTM and ANQGSEA. V lost 7 bases, J lost 3 bases, and 5 bases stayed unmatched. The CDR3, as DNA: TGCAGCGGATTGGGACTAGTCTACAATGAGCAGTTCTTC. Its protein product is CSGLGLVYNEQFF.

This clonotype was detected many times. J is TRBJ1-1 and V is TRBV30, with no clear D. The CDR3 runs to 12 residues. CDR1 and CDR2 (germline): GTSNPN, SVGIG (reference sequence). Deletions cut 2 bases from V and 5 bases from J, with 9 bases between. The CDR3 DNA reads TGTGCCTGGAGTACCGAAGGGACTGAAGCTTTCTTT. It is translated as CAWSTEGTEAFF.

This clonotype appeared many times. The chain carries TRBV29-1 and TRBJ2-5; D is undetermined. Germline CDR1 and CDR2: SQVTM and ANQGSEA. CDR3 length equals 12 residues. V dropped 5 bases and J dropped 2 bases, with 9 bases sitting between them. The CDR3 region is CSVRTLQETQYF. The DNA of the CDR3 is TGCAGCGTTAGGACGCTGCAAGAGACCCAGTACTTC.

The sample holds a few counts of this clonotype. This chain uses TRBV29-1 with TRBJ2-2; D is perhaps TRBD1 or TRBD2 (5 bases each). CDR1 SQVTM and CDR2 ANQGSEA come from the germline V gene. Trimming pared 7 bases from V and 6 bases from J, leaving 9 bases between. This CDR3 contains 11 residues. The DNA of the CDR3 is TGCAGCGGAGGGGTGTCCGGGGAGCTGTTTTTT. It translates to CSGGVSGELFF.

This clonotype came up a few times. The chain is built from TRBV27 and TRBJ1-2; 7 bases match TRBD1. Germline V CDR1 and CDR2: MNHEY, SMNVEV (reference sequence). The CDR3 sequence is 15 residues long. The J segment lost 2 bases and the V segment lost 5 bases, leaving 8 bases of the junction unmatched. The CDR3 DNA reads TGTGCCAGCAGTCTCCAGACAGGGAGGAACTATGGCTACACCTTC. Amino acid sequence: CASSLQTGRNYGYTF.

This clonotype came up many times. The rearrangement joins TRBV6-6 to TRBJ1-5, with TRBD1 as a possible D gene (5 bases). Germline CDR1 is MNHNY and CDR2 is SVGAGI (reference sequence). This CDR3 comprises 17 residues. V was clipped by 2 bases and J by 0 bases, with 14 bases between them. The CDR3 nucleotides are TGTGCCAGCAGTTACACCCGTCCAGGGTATAGCAATCAGCCCCAGCATTTT. Protein product: CASSYTRPGYSNQPQHF.

This clonotype was seen repeatedly, ten times or more. The chain combines TRBV6-5 with TRBJ2-3; 13 positions match TRBD2. The length of the CDR3 is 17 residues. Germline assignment: CDR1 MNHEY and CDR2 SVGAGI. J lost 5 bases, V lost 6 bases, and 11 bases had no gene match. CDR3 DNA: TGTGCCAGCAGCCGTCAGACTAGCGGGGGGCCGCTAGATACGCAGTATTTT. Translation gives CASSRQTSGGPLDTQYF.

This clonotype was found many times. This chain joins TRBV6-5 and TRBJ2-2; no clear D. Germline V gene sequence: CDR1 MNHEY, CDR2 SVGAGI. Trimming cost V 4 bases and J 6 bases, with 6 bases left between them. The CDR3 runs to 12 residues. The CDR3 DNA follows: TGTGCCAGCAGTTCATGGGCCGGGGAGCTGTTTTTT. It is translated as CASSSWAGELFF.

This clonotype appeared many times. The CDR3: CASSLAQGLSDTF. Written as DNA, the CDR3 is TGCGCCAGCAGCTTGGCCCAGGGACTATCGGACACCTTC. The chain recombines TRBV5-1 with TRBJ1-2; perhaps TRBD1 as D (5 bases). V lost 0 bases to trimming and J lost 12 bases, with 15 bases between them. Germline CDR1 reads SGHRS; CDR2 reads YFSETQ. This CDR3 region has 13 residues.

This chain links TRBV6-4 with TRBJ1-5; D possibly corresponds to TRBD1 (5 bases). V was shortened by 6 bases and J by 1 base, with 13 bases between the two germline ends. The CDR3 loop spans 15 amino acids. CDR1 is MRHNA and CDR2 is SNTAGT in the germline V gene. The CDR3 nucleotides are TGTGCCAGCAGAGAGGACCCAGGGAGCAATCAGCCCCAGCATTTT. Translating it yields CASREDPGSNQPQHF.

A few counts support this clonotype. The rearrangement joins TRBV19 to TRBJ2-7, with 7 positions matching TRBD1. Trimming removed 3 bases from V and 2 bases from J; junction bases left unmatched: 7. CDR1 LNHDA and CDR2 SQIVND come from the germline V gene (reference sequence). This CDR3 region has 15 residues. CDR3 bases: TGTGCCAGTAGTATGGGGCAGGGGGAAGCCTACGAGCAGTACTTC. Amino acids: CASSMGQGEAYEQYF.

This clonotype occurred many times. The gene calls are TRBV6-5 and TRBJ1-2; D not certain. Germline CDR1 is MNHEY and CDR2 is SVGAGI. This CDR3 comprises 13 residues. Trimming removed 6 bases at V and 1 base at J, with 9 bases between. This CDR3 reads CASRDQNNYGYTF. CDR3 DNA sequence: TGTGCCAGCAGGGACCAGAATAACTATGGCTACACCTTC.

This clonotype was recorded at least ten times. The chain employs TRBV20-1 and TRBJ2-1; the D gene is possibly TRBD2 (7 bases). V lost 3 bases to trimming and J lost 6 bases, with 15 bases between them. The CDR3 is made up of 14 amino acids. Germline values: CDR1 DFQATT, CDR2 SNEGSKA (reference sequence). CDR3 loop: CSARRGTISNEQFF. The CDR3 coding sequence is TGCAGTGCTAGGAGGGGGACTATCTCCAATGAGCAGTTCTTC.

This clonotype occurred a few times. V usage is TRBV3-1 and J usage is TRBJ1-6, with D maybe TRBD1 (5 bases). This CDR3 has 15 amino acids. Germline assignment: CDR1 LGHDT and CDR2 YNNKEL (reference sequence). The V end lost 0 bases, the J end lost 7 bases, and 10 bases lay between the germline ends. The CDR3 DNA follows: TGTGCCAGCAGCCAAGATGAGACAGAAAATTCACCCCTCCACTTT. Protein sequence: CASSQDETENSPLHF.